This T cell receptor beta chain was identified during a study of T-cell memory formation after mild COVID-19. Study-level points and caveats: Day 15 to 85 contractors were CD4/CD8 balanced; later expanders leaned CD4+. Mostly located in CM and EM were contracting CD4+ clones, with contracting CD8+ clones located in EMRA.

This clonotype was observed a few times. What it recognizes is unknown. The authors produced TCR alpha and TCR beta cDNA libraries with sample barcodes and UMIs by 5'RACE using constant-segment primers. TCRdb passed the 5' RACE reads through MiXCR, listing each CDR3 protein once. The sample holds roughly 250,000 distinct CDR3 sequences, over 15% seen once. This CDR3 spans 13 amino acids. V was clipped by 8 bases and J by 4 bases; unmatched bases: 1. Germline V gene sequence: CDR1 SGHTA, CDR2 FQGTGA. This sequence joins TRBV7-3 and TRBJ2-1; the match to TRBD2 covers 11 bases. The clonotype was recovered from a man younger than 35 who had mild COVID-19 (a few samples of this study predate the infection). Cell type and time point are not known. Material for sequencing was PBMCs or a T cell subset sorted from them (not recorded which). CDR3 region: CASGTSGYNEQFF. Written as DNA, the CDR3 is TGTGCCAGCGGGACTAGCGGTTACAATGAGCAGTTCTTC.